A selection of T cell receptor beta chains follows, all from one sample in a study of identifying expanded T cells in peripheral blood. This table comes from immunoSEQ multiplex PCR, and its TCRdb copy is limited to in-frame clones, with some not included. The sample shows about 100,000 clones, around nine tenths of them seen only once. The material sequenced was blood. The receptors stem from a person aged 18-70 years in good health. CDR3s include the opening cysteine and the closing phenylalanine or tryptophan. Not every row has a clone size; where given, it reads once, few, many or a size class.

clone size: once
V gene: TRBV6-6
J gene: TRBJ1-5
CDR3 protein: CASRATGGLQPQHF

clone size: .
V gene: TRBV28
J gene: TRBJ2-2
CDR3 protein: CASSLSSGATGELFF

clone size: .
V gene: TRBV18
J gene: TRBJ2-2
CDR3 protein: CASSPENTGELFF

clone size: .
V gene: TRBV10-1
J gene: TRBJ1-2
CDR3 protein: CAMEPTEETGTGFPSGYTF

clone size: few
V gene: TRBV11-2
J gene: TRBJ1-2
CDR3 protein: CASSFIGGYGYTF

clone size: once
V gene: TRBV7-9
J gene: TRBJ1-4
CDR3 protein: CASSLGGVEKLFF

clone size: .
V gene: TRBV2
J gene: TRBJ1-1
CDR3 protein: CASTPITF

clone size: .
V gene: TRBV9
J gene: TRBJ2-7
CDR3 protein: CASSVGPGSPYEQYF

clone size: .
V gene: TRBV19
J gene: TRBJ1-1
CDR3 protein: CASSTRDRGWNTEAFF

clone size: .
V gene: TRBV11-2
J gene: TRBJ1-2
CDR3 protein: CASSLLGGGGYTF

clone size: .
V gene: TRBV5-1
J gene: TRBJ2-3
CDR3 protein: CASSSGTGLPDTQYF

clone size: .
V gene: TRBV7-6
J gene: TRBJ2-1
CDR3 protein: CASRILAGAHRGSYNEQFF

clone size: .
V gene: TRBV6-5
J gene: TRBJ1-2
CDR3 protein: CASLSPGQVDGYTF

clone size: .
V gene: TRBV6-6
J gene: TRBJ2-7
CDR3 protein: CASSPGGYEQYF

clone size: .
V gene: TRBV28
J gene: TRBJ2-2
CDR3 protein: CASSSQEIAGTGKVGELFF

clone size: .
V gene: TRBV19
J gene: TRBJ2-2
CDR3 protein: CASSSRDRGYTGELFF

clone size: .
V gene: TRBV6-6
J gene: TRBJ1-1
CDR3 protein: CASSYGHVNTEAFF

clone size: .
V gene: TRBV11-3
J gene: TRBJ2-7
CDR3 protein: CASRGAGGPHYEQYF

clone size: few
V gene: TRBV6-5
J gene: TRBJ2-4
CDR3 protein: CASSPQGANDIQYF

clone size: .
V gene: TRBV7-6
J gene: TRBJ2-7
CDR3 protein: CASSLGLAGLPPPYEQYF

clone size: .
V gene: TRBV7-2
J gene: TRBJ2-7
CDR3 protein: CASSRYRGAYEQYF

clone size: .
V gene: TRBV10-1
J gene: TRBJ1-1
CDR3 protein: CASRAGQVTEAFF

clone size: .
V gene: TRBV11-2
J gene: TRBJ2-1
CDR3 protein: CASSLGQVLLGNEQFF

clone size: .
V gene: TRBV14
J gene: TRBJ1-1
CDR3 protein: CASSHNRNTEAFF

clone size: few
V gene: TRBV5-6
J gene: TRBJ2-1
CDR3 protein: CASSPTYDRYNEQFF

clone size: .
V gene: TRBV5-1
J gene: TRBJ1-1
CDR3 protein: CASSLVGTGTEAFF

clone size: .
V gene: TRBV11-3
J gene: TRBJ2-7
CDR3 protein: CASSFDRGLTYEQYF

clone size: .
V gene: TRBV5-1
J gene: TRBJ1-3
CDR3 protein: CASSENGYISSGNTIYF

clone size: .
V gene: TRBV18
J gene: TRBJ1-4
CDR3 protein: CASSPRQDYNEKLFF

clone size: .
V gene: TRBV13
J gene: TRBJ1-2
CDR3 protein: CASSLDRKGGYTF

clone size: .
V gene: TRBV12-5
J gene: TRBJ2-7
CDR3 protein: CASGPPGQGAHEQYF

clone size: .
V gene: TRBV18
J gene: TRBJ1-2
CDR3 protein: CASSPPATGTLGGYTF

clone size: .
V gene: TRBV7-9
J gene: TRBJ2-1
CDR3 protein: CASSRVVQDNNEQFF

clone size: .
V gene: TRBV6-1
J gene: TRBJ1-2
CDR3 protein: CASSETADRTGYTF

clone size: .
V gene: TRBV6-1
J gene: TRBJ1-3
CDR3 protein: CASSEEMTGFFAGNTIYF

clone size: .
V gene: TRBV7-9
J gene: TRBJ1-2
CDR3 protein: CASSLVSGEVDYGYTF

clone size: .
V gene: TRBV9
J gene: TRBJ1-1
CDR3 protein: CASSPTPTYNTEAFF

clone size: .
V gene: TRBV2
J gene: TRBJ2-3
CDR3 protein: CASTLRSGQGTDTQYF

clone size: .
V gene: TRBV29-1
J gene: TRBJ1-2
CDR3 protein: CSVDRGRDGYTF

clone size: few
V gene: TRBV10-3
J gene: TRBJ2-5
CDR3 protein: CAISESDYSRETQYF

clone size: .
V gene: TRBV27
J gene: TRBJ1-6
CDR3 protein: CASSLIYNSPLHF